This T cell receptor (beta chain) is drawn from a study of T cell responses to AZD1222 COVID-19 vaccine (TCRdb year 2021). Regarding the research as a whole: AZD1222 recipients given second doses at about 4 weeks or at about 12 weeks were pooled, since spike-specific TCR depth and breadth were not found to differ between the two schedules. A total of 230 to 250 trial participants underwent TCR sequencing, of whom 207 received two doses of AZD1222 and some 25 received two doses of the MenACWY control vaccine. Trial participants were enrolled by age into 18-55, 56-69 and 70-plus year subgroups, with around 150, 28 and 57 TCR-sequenced participants respectively. General study outcomes and caveats: Because no samples from the day 14 peak response were available, repertoires could be characterized only after the peak T cell response. Conclusions about previously exposed vaccinees are limited, since just 5 or 6 AZD1222 recipients were seropositive for SARS-CoV-2 at baseline. After two AZD1222 doses, both the breadth and the depth of spike-specific TCRs were significantly higher than at day 0 and than in MenACWY recipients. Participants were mostly white British and included more females than males, and it was suggested by the authors that clonal diversity may have been underestimated. Epitopes outside the regions mutated in the B.1.351 and B.1.1.7 variants were reportedly recognized by nearly half of the unique spike-specific TCRs. The vaccine-associated CD4 TCRs covered the entire spike protein, and the dominant responses fell in regions 160-218 and 743-854. The 56-69-year group was small, and its depth increase did not reach significance, likely because of low power.

In light of the paper, this sample's time point label describes: baseline before first vaccination. Samples from vaccinated people were obtained from the UK trials COV001 and COV002, which included a single-blind randomized controlled phase 2/3 trial of AZD1222 (ChAdOx1 nCoV-19) in healthy adults. Trial participant PBMC samples were collected at day 0 and day 28 after the second dose for TCRbeta chain sequencing. The CDR3 regions of human TCRbeta chains were subjected to immunosequencing. In the authors' own workflow: Repertoire TCRs were checked for matches against a reference library of SARS-CoV-2-specific TCRs that had been generated using the MIRA antigen-specificity platform. Breadth was defined as the fraction of unique TCRs that were SARS-CoV-2-associated, and depth was defined as the fraction of total T cells that were SARS-CoV-2-associated. Each spike-specific TCR was assigned to its reactive spike region and to a CD4 or CD8 class using the MIRA data. Log10-transformed breadth and depth values were compared by one-way ANOVA with Sidak's multiple comparisons tests. The immuneACCESS repertoire file appears here via TCRdb, limited to in-frame rearrangements. These files lack a portion of the clones; in checked studies, under half of the deficit traces to unresolved V genes, and the cause of the others is not known. V, J and clone size derive from that table, while D and trimming were established from the DNA sequence. The sample table holds tens of thousands of clones, of which about 90% were seen once. Roughly 17% of the sample is held by the ten biggest clonotypes.

The CDR3, cysteine through phenylalanine, is 14 amino acids long. Of the read, only the CDR3 DNA is kept; its 42 bases are in frame from base 1. CDR1 SGHAT and CDR2 FQDESV are derived from the germline V gene (reference sequence). V is shortened by 1 base, J by 0 bases, and the region joining them spans 5 bases. Comment on this clone: Its antigen has not been determined. The sample holds no much larger clone one base away, and base qualities are not on file.

This clonotype originated in an adult in good health. Source: peripheral blood, taken on day 0 of AZD1222 vaccination. The rearranged chain carries TRBV11-1 and TRBJ2-3, with no confidently assigned D gene. For the CDR3, the sequence is CASSLVRSTDTQYF. The DNA reads as follows: TGTGCCAGCAGCTTAGTGAGGAGCACAGATACGCAGTATTTT.